These 24 T cell receptor beta chains were sequenced from one sample in a study of blood T cell repertoires in COVID-19. Only in-frame clones appear in the TCRdb table, and some are missing; sequencing was by immunoSEQ multiplex PCR. This table holds roughly 43,000 clones, roughly 86% found once. The sample consisted of peripheral blood. The receptors derive from a man aged 55 to 70 with active COVID-19.

This clone was picked up one time. V is TRBV4-1 and J is TRBJ2-7, with TRBD2 as a possible D gene (6 bases). The CDR3 has 14 residues. V was shortened by 5 bases and J by 0 bases, with 11 bases between the two germline ends. Germline CDR1 is MGHRA and CDR2 is YSYEKL. The CDR3 DNA sequence: TGCGCCAGCAGCACTGGGACTTACTCCTACGAGCAGTACTTC. This sequence encodes CASSTGTYSYEQYF.

The chain combines TRBV12-3 or TRBV12-4 with TRBJ1-2; the D gene is possibly TRBD1 (5 bases). The CDR3 covers 13 residues. V lost 3 bases and J lost 6, with 11 bases in between. The CDR3 loop reads CASSFGGGNGYTF. In nucleotides, the CDR3 is TGTGCCAGCAGTTTCGGGGGGGGAAATGGCTACACCTTC.

J is TRBJ1-2 and V is TRBV11-2; D remains ambiguous. Germline CDR1 reads SGHAT; CDR2 reads FQNNGV. The CDR3 extends over 13 amino acids. Deletions cut 4 bases from V and 5 bases from J, with 11 bases between. The CDR3 bases are TGTGCCAGCAGCTCCCCACGAGGGTATGGCTACACCTTC. Translation gives CASSSPRGYGYTF.

This CDR3 reads CASSLNPLRTEAFF. CDR3 nucleotide sequence: TGTGCCAGCAGTTTAAACCCGTTGAGGACTGAAGCTTTCTTT. V usage is TRBV27 and J usage is TRBJ1-1; no clear D gene. The germline V gene encodes CDR1 MNHEY and CDR2 SMNVEV (reference sequence). Trimming pared 2 bases from V and 5 bases from J, leaving 12 bases between. This CDR3 region has 14 residues.

The rearrangement uses TRBV5-6 and TRBJ1-2, with a tentative D call TRBD1 (5 bases). Germline assignment: CDR1 SGHDT and CDR2 YYEEEE. V dropped 0 bases and J dropped 3 bases, with 15 bases sitting between them. The CDR3 extends over 16 amino acids. The chain's CDR3 is CASSLDWGRADYGYTF. CDR3 sequence (DNA): TGTGCCAGCAGCTTGGATTGGGGCAGGGCGGACTATGGCTACACCTTC.

The gene calls are TRBV2 and TRBJ1-1, with 7 bases aligning to TRBD1. The V segment lost 10 bases and the J segment 3 bases; nucleotides outside the gene matches: 8. Germline V gene data show CDR1 as SNHLY and CDR2 as FYNNEI. The CDR3 contains 13 residues. The CDR3 loop reads CATSSRGDTEAFF. DNA for the CDR3: TGTGCCACCTCCAGCAGGGGGGACACTGAAGCTTTCTTT.

The chain recombines TRBV19 with TRBJ1-1; 8 bases map to TRBD1. Germline CDR1 and CDR2: LNHDA and SQIVND (reference sequence). V gave up 3 bases and J gave up 5 bases; unmatched junction bases: 8. The CDR3 spans 15 residues. CDR3 protein: CASSIFGQGATEAFF. Here the CDR3 DNA reads TGTGCCAGTAGTATTTTTGGACAGGGCGCAACTGAAGCTTTCTTT.

The gene calls are TRBV7-2 and TRBJ1-5, with 12 bases that match TRBD1. Unmatched junction bases numbered 10, after V lost 5 bases and J lost 5 bases. In germline, CDR1 is SGHTA, CDR2 FQGNSA. The CDR3 is 17 residues long. CDR3: CASSPQGTGGADQPQHF. The DNA of the CDR3 is TGTGCCAGCAGCCCCCAGGGGACAGGGGGCGCGGATCAGCCCCAGCATTTT.

This clone showed up just once. The V and J genes are TRBV28 and TRBJ2-7; weak D call: TRBD2 (6 bases). CDR3 length equals 11 residues. Germline CDR1 reads MDHEN; CDR2 reads SYDVKM. The ends were cut back, 2 bases at V and 7 bases at J, with 6 bases in the middle. The CDR3 is CASSLGGEQYF. DNA of the CDR3: TGTGCCAGCAGTTTAGGAGGGGAGCAGTACTTC.

V and J are TRBV5-4 and TRBJ1-1, with TRBD1 matching over 8 bases. CDR3 length equals 13 residues. Germline loops: CDR1 SGHNT, CDR2 YYREEE (reference sequence). The V segment lost 4 bases and the J segment 4 bases; nucleotides outside the gene matches: 3. The CDR3 protein is CASSLQGGTEAFF. CDR3 DNA sequence: TGTGCCAGCAGCCTACAGGGGGGCACTGAAGCTTTCTTT.

The chain has TRBV18 and TRBJ1-3, with TRBD1 identical over 7 bases. With 3 bases clipped from V and 0 bases from J, the junction kept 5 bases outside the gene matches. The CDR3 is 16 residues long. The germline V gene has CDR1 KGHSH and CDR2 LQKENI. This CDR3 is CASSPSGGISGNTIYF. The CDR3 DNA follows: TGTGCCAGCTCACCGTCAGGGGGGATCTCTGGAAACACCATATATTTT.

For this clone: Sequence at one end of the junction differs from germline and may be a read error. The chain is built from TRBV5-6 and TRBJ2-7; TRBD2 matches 11 bases. The CDR3 is made up of 19 amino acids. Germline-derived CDR1 and CDR2 are SGHDT and YYEEEE. The CDR3, as DNA: TGTGCCCGCAGACCTGGGGGGGTAGCGGGAGGGAGACGCTCCTACGAGCAGTACTTC. Amino acid sequence: CARRPGGVAGGRRSYEQYF. The full variable domain, in which reference TRBV5-6 and TRBJ2-7 provide the parts outside the CDR3, is DAGVTQSPTHLIKTRGQQVTLRCSPKSGHDTVSWYQQALGQGPQFIFQYYEEEERQRGNFPDRFSGHQFPNYSSELNVNALLLGDSALYLCARRPGGVAGGRRSYEQYFGPGTRLTVT.

The CDR3 DNA reads TGTGCCAGCTCACCCATAGACAGACTCGAGACCCAGTACTTC. It is translated as CASSPIDRLETQYF. The V gene is TRBV18, the J gene TRBJ2-5; TRBD1 might be the D (5 bases). CDR1 is KGHSH, CDR2 LQKENI, per germline. The length of the CDR3 is 14 residues. The V end was cut by 3 bases, the J end by 5 bases, with 13 bases between.

The V call is TRBV28, the J call TRBJ2-6; D is perhaps TRBD1 (8 bases). Germline V lookup: CDR1 MDHEN, CDR2 SYDVKM. The CDR3 covers 18 residues. V was pared by 3 bases and J by 3 bases, with 18 bases between. The DNA of the CDR3 is TGTGCCAGCAGTTTTCCCGCCTACAGGGGGGGTGGGGCCAACGTCCTGACTTTC. Residues: CASSFPAYRGGGANVLTF.

The V call is TRBV5-1, the J call TRBJ1-3; tentative D call: TRBD1 (6 bases). Trimming pared 0 bases from V and 1 base from J, leaving 8 bases between. In germline, CDR1 is SGHRS, CDR2 YFSETQ. The CDR3 totals 15 residues. The CDR3 DNA reads as TGCGCCAGCAGCTTGGGGACAGATTCTGGAAACACCATATATTTT. This gives the protein CASSLGTDSGNTIYF. The variable domain in full, completed from reference TRBV5-1 and TRBJ1-3, reads KAGVTQTPRYLIKTRGQQVTLSCSPISGHRSVSWYQQTPGQGLQFLFEYFSETQRNKGNFPGRFSGRQFSNSRSEMNVSTLELGDSALYLCASSLGTDSGNTIYFGEGSWLTVV.

The chain joins TRBV5-4 to TRBJ2-5, with 8 positions matching TRBD2. Trimming removed 2 bases from V and 3 bases from J; junction bases left unmatched: 6. The CDR3 is made up of 15 amino acids. The germline CDR1 and CDR2 sequences are SGHNT and YYREEE (reference sequence). DNA for the CDR3: TGTGCCAGCAGCTTTGACGGGAGGGCCAAAGAGACCCAGTACTTC. Residues: CASSFDGRAKETQYF. Based on the CDR3 plus reference TRBV5-4 and TRBJ2-5, the full variable domain is ETGVTQSPTHLIKTRGQQVTLRCSSQSGHNTVSWYQQALGQGPQFIFQYYREEENGRGNFPPRFSGLQFPNYSSELNVNALELDDSALYLCASSFDGRAKETQYFGPGTRLLVL.

This clone was recorded once. V is TRBV6-1 and J is TRBJ2-1; 9 nucleotides align to TRBD2. V dropped 4 bases and J dropped 4; count of bases not matched to a gene: 8. The CDR3 runs to 16 residues. Germline values: CDR1 MNHNS, CDR2 SASEGT. The CDR3 region is CASSGVSGRRYNEQFF. CDR3 DNA sequence: TGTGCCAGCAGTGGGGTTAGCGGGAGACGGTACAATGAGCAGTTCTTC.

The chain uses TRBV2 and TRBJ2-3; 11 positions agree with TRBD2. The CDR3 sequence is 14 residues long. CDR1 and CDR2 from the germline V gene are SNHLY and FYNNEI. The V and J ends lost 10 bases and 5 bases, in that order; junction bases with no gene match: 8. The CDR3 region is CATRLAGTIDTQYF. The CDR3 DNA follows: TGTGCCACCAGACTAGCGGGGACTATAGATACGCAGTATTTT.

This chain links TRBV7-3 with TRBJ1-6, with a possible D match to TRBD1 (6 bases). Germline loops: CDR1 SGHTA, CDR2 FQGTGA. V lost 4 bases and J 9 bases, leaving 10 bases between the germline ends. The CDR3 spans 13 residues. CDR3: CASSYREGSPLHF. The CDR3 DNA follows: TGTGCCAGCAGCTACAGGGAGGGTTCACCCCTCCACTTT.

The count of this clone is one. This chain links TRBV7-8 with TRBJ1-2, with D maybe TRBD1 (5 bases). V shed 4 bases and J shed 4 bases, with 13 bases lying between them. CDR3 length equals 14 residues. The germline V gene encodes CDR1 SGHVS and CDR2 FQNEAQ. The CDR3: CASSSRGYGYGYTF. For the CDR3, the DNA is TGTGCCAGCAGCTCTAGGGGATATGGCTATGGCTACACCTTC.

The V and J genes are TRBV2 and TRBJ2-7, with 13 bases identical to TRBD2. Germline V lookup: CDR1 SNHLY, CDR2 FYNNEI. V shed 6 bases, J shed 9 bases, and the junction held 11 bases outside the gene matches. The CDR3 sequence is 15 residues long. CDR3 region: CASSRTSGGHFGQYF. CDR3 bases: TGTGCCAGCAGCCGGACTAGCGGGGGACACTTCGGGCAGTACTTC. Full variable domain (remainder filled in from reference TRBV2 and TRBJ2-7): EPEVTQTPSHQVTQMGQEVILRCVPISNHLYFYWYRQILGQKVEFLVSFYNNEISEKSEIFDDQFSVERPDGSNFTLKIRSTKLEDSAMYFCASSRTSGGHFGQYFGPGTRLTVT.

This chain connects TRBV19 to TRBJ2-1, with 9 bases that match TRBD1. V dropped 7 bases and J dropped 9; count of bases not matched to a gene: 13. This CDR3 comprises 15 residues. In germline, CDR1 is LNHDA, CDR2 SQIVND (reference sequence). CDR3 sequence reads: CASMTYRDREGEQFF. In nucleotides, the CDR3 is TGTGCCAGTATGACGTACCGGGACAGGGAAGGTGAGCAGTTCTTC. The variable domain in full, completed from reference TRBV19 and TRBJ2-1, reads DGGITQSPKYLFRKEGQNVTLSCEQNLNHDAMYWYRQDPGQGLRLIYYSQIVNDFQKGDIAEGYSVSREKKESFPLTVTSAQKNPTAFYLCASMTYRDREGEQFFGPGTRLTVL.

The V call is TRBV7-2, the J call TRBJ1-6; D gene ambiguous. This CDR3 has 14 amino acids. V was pared by 1 base and J by 9 bases, with 10 bases between. CDR1 and CDR2 from the germline V gene are SGHTA and FQGNSA. CDR3 nucleotide sequence: TGTGCCAGCAGCTTAGAAACTAGGACTTCACCCCTCCACTTT. Its protein is CASSLETRTSPLHF.

This sequence joins TRBV12-5 and TRBJ2-1, with 9 bases aligning to TRBD2. The CDR3 has 14 amino acids. Trimming removed 1 base from V and 8 bases from J; junction bases left unmatched: 3. The germline gives CDR1 LGHNT, CDR2 FRNRAP. CDR3 amino acids: CASGLDSGRDEQFF. The DNA for the CDR3 is TGTGCTAGTGGTTTGGATAGCGGGAGAGATGAGCAGTTCTTC.